Listed here are 16 T cell receptor beta chains from one sample, sequenced in a study of human T cells and chemical hapten exposure. Unfractionated whole blood was the source of the extracted total RNA. MiXCR, applied by TCRdb to the 5' RACE reads, yields one record per CDR3 protein. The sample consists of about 110,000 distinct CDR3 sequences, approximately 20% of them appearing once. These receptors all stem from a human donor in good health.

This clonotype was counted between two and nine times. The V call is TRBV1, the J call TRBJ2-1; TRBD2, the table's D call, lacks a check against the DNA. TRBV1 is a documented pseudogene. The CDR3 consists of 16 residues. This chain's CDR3 is CTSSQDPPFSYNEQFF. The CDR3 DNA is TGCACCAGCAGCCAAGACCCGCCTTTCTCCTACAATGAGCAGTTCTTC.

This clonotype was seen more than once but under ten times. This rearrangement joins TRBV7-9 to TRBJ2-5, with 10 nucleotides matching TRBD2. The CDR3 covers 15 residues. In germline, CDR1 is SEHNR, CDR2 FQNEAQ (reference sequence). J gave up 1 base and V 5 bases, and 4 bases lay outside the gene matches. This CDR3 reads CASSRGLATQETQYF. The CDR3 nucleotides are TGTGCCAGCAGCCGGGGACTAGCGACCCAAGAGACCCAGTACTTC.

This clonotype was counted only a few times. This rearrangement joins TRBV13 to TRBJ2-3; the D is unclear. From germline, CDR1 is PRHDT and CDR2 FYEKMQ (reference sequence). Trimming shortened V by 5 bases and J by 9 bases, and 9 bases separated the two germline ends. This CDR3 is built from 11 residues. CDR3 amino acids: CASSPSGTQYF. CDR3 coding DNA: TGTGCCAGCAGCCCTTCCGGGACGCAGTATTTT.

This clonotype was detected a few times. This rearrangement joins TRBV24-1 to TRBJ1-5; tentatively, D is TRBD1 (5 bases). The CDR3 totals 15 residues. V was clipped by 9 bases and J by 2 bases, with 16 bases between them. CDR1 and CDR2 (germline): KGHDR, SFDVKD. As DNA, the CDR3 is TGTGCCACCGCGCCTGGGGGGACGGGCAATCAGCCCCAGCATTTT. It codes for CATAPGGTGNQPQHF.

The rearrangement joins TRBV3-1 to TRBJ1-1; TRBD1 matches at 7 bases. Trimming took 4 bases from V and 1 from J; bases not matched to a gene: 6. Germline CDR1 reads LGHDT; CDR2 reads YNNKEL (reference sequence). This CDR3 spans 15 amino acids. CDR3 in amino acids: CASSPERTGNTEAFF. The CDR3 DNA reads as TGTGCCAGCAGCCCAGAGAGGACAGGGAACACTGAAGCTTTCTTT.

The rearrangement uses TRBV7-2 and TRBJ1-2; 10 positions match TRBD1. Per the germline V gene, CDR1 is SGHTA and CDR2 is FQGNSA. The CDR3 length is 16 residues. With 5 bases clipped from V and 3 bases from J, the junction kept 9 bases outside the gene matches. CDR3 nucleotide sequence: TGTGCCAGCAGCCCAGCGGGGACAGGGGTGTACTATGGCTACACCTTC. Translating gives CASSPAGTGVYYGYTF.

This clonotype was observed at least ten times. This sequence joins TRBV28 and TRBJ2-1; D is unresolved. This CDR3 spans 15 amino acids. Germline CDR1 is MDHEN and CDR2 is SYDVKM. The V and J ends lost 10 bases and 0 bases respectively, with 16 bases between them. The chain's CDR3 is CATYRNPSSYNEQFF. In nucleotides, the CDR3 is TGTGCCACCTACAGAAATCCAAGCTCCTACAATGAGCAGTTCTTC. Variable domain in full (rest from reference TRBV28 and TRBJ2-1): DVKVTQSSRYLVKRTGEKVFLECVQDMDHENMFWYRQDPGLGLRLIYFSYDVKMKEKGDIPEGYSVSREKKERFSLILESASTNQTSMYLCATYRNPSSYNEQFFGPGTRLTVL.

The chain couples TRBV28 to TRBJ2-1; D may be TRBD1 (6 bases). Germline V CDR1 and CDR2: MDHEN, SYDVKM. The V and J ends lost 1 base and 12 bases respectively, with 10 bases between them. The CDR3 runs 12 residues. DNA for the CDR3: TGTGCCAGCAGTTTATTGGGCAGGGGGCAGTTCTTC. It specifies CASSLLGRGQFF.

To note about this clonotype: Sequence at one end of the junction differs from germline and may be a read error. CDR3 nucleotides: TGCAGCGTCGAAGTTAGCGGGAGGCTCCATGAGCAGTTCTTC. Its translation: CSVEVSGRLHEQFF. This chain connects TRBV29-1 to TRBJ2-1, with 10 positions matching TRBD2. Germline V CDR1 and CDR2: SQVTM, ANQGSEA. The CDR3 spans 14 residues.

This clonotype has only a few counts. The chain is built from TRBV20-1 and TRBJ2-7, with D perhaps TRBD2 (5 bases). Germline lookup yields CDR1 DFQATT and CDR2 SNEGSKA (reference sequence). CDR3 size: 16 residues. V lost 2 bases, J lost 0 bases, and 17 bases lay in between. The CDR3, as DNA: TGCAGTGCTAGATATATTGGCGGAGGTAACTCCTACGAGCAGTACTTC. Residues: CSARYIGGGNSYEQYF.

The chain joins TRBV7-2 to TRBJ2-3; 8 bases fit TRBD2. The CDR3 spans 15 residues. Germline trimming cut 4 bases from V and 4 bases from J; bases unmatched to any gene: 7. Germline lookup yields CDR1 SGHTA and CDR2 FQGNSA. CDR3 loop: CASSYSGKTADTQYF. The CDR3, as DNA: TGTGCCAGCAGCTATAGCGGGAAGACGGCAGATACGCAGTATTTT. Filled out from reference TRBV7-2 and TRBJ2-3, the complete variable domain reads GAGVSQSPSNKVTEKGKDVELRCDPISGHTALYWYRQSLGQGLEFLIYFQGNSAPDKSGLPSDRFSAERTGGSVSTLTIQRTQQEDSAVYLCASSYSGKTADTQYFGPGTRLTVL.

The chain joins TRBV5-4 to TRBJ1-4; no clear D gene. The CDR3 has 13 amino acids. Trimming took 3 bases from V and 3 from J, leaving 6 bases between them. Per the germline V gene, CDR1 is SGHNT and CDR2 is YYREEE (reference sequence). Written as DNA, the CDR3 is TGTGCCAGCAGCTCCAATTCTAATGAAAAACTGTTTTTT. Translated: CASSSNSNEKLFF.

V gene TRBV4-2 combines with J gene TRBJ1-2; D gene unclear. Germline CDR1 is LGHNA and CDR2 is YNFKEQ. V shed 0 bases and J shed 2 bases, with 13 bases lying between them. The CDR3 runs 16 residues. The CDR3 DNA reads TGTGCCAGCAGCCAAGATAAGACAAGATCGAACTATGGCTACACCTTC. This codes for CASSQDKTRSNYGYTF.

This chain links TRBV20-1 with TRBJ2-1, with no clear D. CDR1 and CDR2 (germline): DFQATT, SNEGSKA (reference sequence). The CDR3 has 15 residues. Trimming removed 1 base from V and 1 base from J, with 11 bases in between. The DNA for the CDR3 is TGCAGTGCTAGAGTCGATAGTCGTTCCTACAATGAGCAGTTCTTC. This translates into CSARVDSRSYNEQFF.

The rearrangement links TRBV28 to TRBJ2-3; possibly TRBD1 for D (6 bases). CDR1 and CDR2 from the germline V gene are MDHEN and SYDVKM. V lost 7 bases, J lost 0 bases, and 14 bases lay in between. The CDR3 runs to 15 residues. In DNA form, the CDR3 reads TGTGCCAGCAAGGGGGAGACCCCTAGCACAGATACGCAGTATTTT. Translated: CASKGETPSTDTQYF.

Only a few counts were recorded for this clonotype. The gene calls are TRBV29-1 and TRBJ1-1, with D perhaps TRBD1 (6 bases). Germline CDR1 reads SQVTM; CDR2 reads ANQGSEA. The CDR3 length is 11 residues. Trimming left V 6 bases short and J 5 bases short, with 10 bases between. The CDR3 here is CSVRRGTEAFF. The CDR3 bases are TGCAGCGTCCGCAGGGGTACTGAAGCTTTCTTT.